This TCR beta chain originates from a study of regulatory T cells in long-lasting Graves disease. This CDR3 contains 19 residues. V gave up 6 bases and J gave up 2 bases; unmatched junction bases: 17. The time point here: newly diagnosed GD, antithyroid drugs for less than 3 months. The TCR library was prepared using RNA isolated from PBMCs. HTBI primers from iRepertoire and Arm-PCR of CDR3 regions yielded the TCR beta libraries. Using its own MiXCR run on the multiplex PCR reads, TCRdb lists one record per CDR3 protein. This sample has approximately 400,000 distinct CDR3 sequences, with roughly 16% found just once. This clonotype has ten or more counts.

Sequenced here: peripheral blood mononuclear cells (PBMCs), sampled at new diagnosis, from a patient treated with antithyroid drugs. This rearrangement joins TRBV12-3 or TRBV12-4 to TRBJ1-5; 9 nucleotides line up with TRBD1. The TCR comes from a female donor with Graves disease. CDR3 in amino acids: CASSQSGQGSGYGNQPQHF. DNA for the CDR3: TGTGCCAGCAGCCAAAGCGGACAGGGGAGTGGATATGGCAATCAGCCCCAGCATTTT.